These 24 T cell receptor beta chains were sequenced from one sample in a study of cytomegalovirus exposure and HLA in healthy donors. Researchers ran the PCR with 60 Vbeta and 13 Jbeta primers. Produced via immunoSEQ multiplex PCR; TCRdb's table is partial and in-frame only. In the table there are approximately 170,000 clones, approximately 70% of which are singletons. The sequenced sample consisted of PBMCs. The receptors here all came from a woman aged 40 to 55 in good health and CMV-seropositive.

Points on this clone: At one of its ends the junction is not consistent with the germline gene, which may arise from a read error. J is TRBJ2-5 and V is TRBV7-7, with a possible D match to TRBD2 (6 bases). The germline CDR1 and CDR2 sequences are SSHAT and FNYEAQ (reference sequence). This CDR3 has 14 residues. CDR3: CASSFRGIGETQYF. The CDR3 bases are TGTGCTAGCAGCTTCCGCGGGATAGGTGAGACCCAGTACTTC.

The genes are TRBV15 and TRBJ2-2; 8 bases map to TRBD1. Germline V gene data show CDR1 as LNHNV and CDR2 as YYDKDF (reference sequence). The CDR3 runs 15 residues. J was trimmed by 5 bases and V by 7 bases; bases with no gene match: 9. DNA for the CDR3: TGTGCCACCAAGAGGGTACAGGGGGGAACCGGGGAGCTGTTTTTT. Translating gives CATKRVQGGTGELFF.

CDR3 sequence (DNA): TGTGCCAGCAGTGCACGACTAGCGGGAAGAGAGACCCAGTACTTC. It specifies CASSARLAGRETQYF. The gene calls are TRBV28 and TRBJ2-5; 11 positions match TRBD2. Trimming removed 5 bases from V and 4 bases from J; junction bases left unmatched: 6. Per the germline V gene, CDR1 is MDHEN and CDR2 is SYDVKM. This CDR3 has 15 amino acids.

The rearrangement uses TRBV7-9 and TRBJ2-1; perhaps TRBD2 as D (7 bases). V was cut by 3 bases and J by 0 bases, with 12 bases left in between. The CDR3 runs 16 residues. Germline V gene lookup returns CDR1 SEHNR and CDR2 FQNEAQ (reference sequence). CDR3 in amino acids: CASSLAGAASYNEQFF. CDR3 DNA sequence: TGTGCCAGCAGCTTGGCGGGGGCGGCCTCCTACAATGAGCAGTTCTTC.

The chain joins TRBV7-2 to TRBJ2-2; possibly TRBD2 for D (6 bases). V dropped 6 bases and J dropped 1 base, with 21 bases sitting between them. Germline V lookup: CDR1 SGHTA, CDR2 FQGNSA. The CDR3 runs 18 residues. CDR3 amino acids: CASSTTAGRALNTGELFF. The CDR3 DNA reads TGTGCCAGCAGTACAACCGCGGGGCGCGCCCTGAACACCGGGGAGCTGTTTTTT.

The chain is built from TRBV2 and TRBJ2-7; the match to TRBD1 covers 8 bases. V trimming: 6 bases; J trimming: 6 bases; junction bases outside the gene matches: 1. The CDR3 runs 11 residues. Germline V gene data show CDR1 as SNHLY and CDR2 as FYNNEI. The CDR3 bases are TGTGCCAGCAGACAGGGGGGCGAGCAGTACTTC. It codes for CASRQGGEQYF.

This clone has only a few counts. This chain links TRBV19 with TRBJ1-5; TRBD1 aligns across 9 bases. This CDR3 spans 16 amino acids. Germline V gives CDR1 LNHDA, CDR2 SQIVND (reference sequence). V shed 2 bases, J shed 4 bases, and the junction held 6 bases outside the gene matches. The CDR3 DNA follows: TGTGCCAGTAGTATAACAGGGGGCAGCTGGAATCAGCCCCAGCATTTT. Its protein product is CASSITGGSWNQPQHF. The whole variable domain, filled in from reference TRBV19 and TRBJ1-5, reads DGGITQSPKYLFRKEGQNVTLSCEQNLNHDAMYWYRQDPGQGLRLIYYSQIVNDFQKGDIAEGYSVSREKKESFPLTVTSAQKNPTAFYLCASSITGGSWNQPQHFGDGTRLSIL.

The sample holds one count of this clone. The chain recombines TRBV9 with TRBJ2-7; possibly TRBD1 for D (5 bases). This CDR3 is 15 amino acids long. V gave up 6 bases and J gave up 3 bases, with 19 bases separating them. Per the germline V gene, CDR1 is SGDLS and CDR2 is YYNGEE. DNA for the CDR3: TGTGCCAGCAAAGATATCGGCAGGGCAATCTACGAGCAGTACTTC. Translated, it gives CASKDIGRAIYEQYF.

This chain uses TRBV7-9 with TRBJ1-1; D is unclear. This CDR3 has 14 residues. Germline V gene lookup returns CDR1 SEHNR and CDR2 FQNEAQ (reference sequence). Trimming removed 4 bases from V and 4 bases from J, with 13 bases in between. The CDR3 DNA reads as TGTGCCAGCAGCTCCCGGACCCGGGGCACTGAAGCTTTCTTT. It yields the protein CASSSRTRGTEAFF.

The chain joins TRBV7-2 to TRBJ2-1, with D unresolved. The CDR3 spans 12 residues. Trimming took 4 bases from V and 4 from J, leaving 5 bases between them. Germline V lookup: CDR1 SGHTA, CDR2 FQGNSA. CDR3: CASSSPYNEQFF. CDR3 nucleotide sequence: TGTGCCAGCAGCTCCCCGTACAATGAGCAGTTCTTC.

V is TRBV2 and J is TRBJ2-2; 8 bases agree with TRBD2. With 2 bases clipped from V and 5 bases from J, the junction kept 7 bases outside the gene matches. The length of the CDR3 is 16 residues. Germline CDR1 reads SNHLY; CDR2 reads FYNNEI. The CDR3 sequence is CASSEWVSGETGELFF. The CDR3 DNA reads TGTGCCAGCAGTGAATGGGTTAGCGGGGAAACCGGGGAGCTGTTTTTT. Looking up the rest from reference TRBV2 and TRBJ2-2 gives the full variable domain: EPEVTQTPSHQVTQMGQEVILRCVPISNHLYFYWYRQILGQKVEFLVSFYNNEISEKSEIFDDQFSVERPDGSNFTLKIRSTKLEDSAMYFCASSEWVSGETGELFFGEGSRLTVL.

V gene TRBV14 combines with J gene TRBJ1-1, with TRBD1 identical over 8 bases. Losses at the gene ends were 3 bases for V and 4 bases for J; bases not matched to a gene: 7. CDR3 size: 15 residues. The germline CDR1 and CDR2 sequences are SGHDN and FVKESK. The CDR3 nucleotides are TGTGCCAGCAGCCACATGACAGGGGCCATCACTGAAGCTTTCTTT. This sequence encodes CASSHMTGAITEAFF.

The chain joins TRBV29-1 to TRBJ2-7; a possible D gene is TRBD2 (6 bases). The ends were cut back, 4 bases at V and 2 bases at J, with 9 bases in the middle. The CDR3 extends over 12 amino acids. Germline V lookup: CDR1 SQVTM, CDR2 ANQGSEA. CDR3 in amino acids: CSVAPGAYEQYF. DNA for the CDR3: TGCAGCGTTGCTCCGGGAGCCTACGAGCAGTACTTC.

This clone has only one observation. This sequence joins TRBV6-1 and TRBJ1-1; 8 nucleotides line up with TRBD1. Germline lookup yields CDR1 MNHNS and CDR2 SASEGT. CDR3 length: 13 residues. V was pared by 6 bases and J by 4 bases, with 4 bases of the junction left unmatched. This CDR3 is CASRPDRGTEAFF. As DNA, the CDR3 is TGTGCCAGCAGACCCGACAGGGGCACTGAAGCTTTCTTT.

This clone appeared a few times. The V call is TRBV6-6, the J call TRBJ2-7, with D unresolved. V was shortened by 6 bases and J by 4 bases, with 13 bases between the two germline ends. The CDR3 has 13 amino acids. The germline V gene encodes CDR1 MNHNY and CDR2 SVGAGI (reference sequence). DNA for the CDR3: TGTGCCAGCAGGAGACTGCCTCGGTACGAGCAGTACTTC. This gives the protein CASRRLPRYEQYF.

CDR3 sequence (DNA): TGTGCCAGCAGTTTGACAGGGATGACCGGGGAGCTGTTTTTT. This encodes CASSLTGMTGELFF. The chain couples TRBV28 to TRBJ2-2; 7 nucleotides agree with TRBD1. CDR1 is MDHEN, CDR2 SYDVKM, per germline. J was trimmed by 5 bases and V by 3 bases; bases with no gene match: 3. This CDR3 region has 14 residues.

This clone was counted a few times. The chain couples TRBV6-5 to TRBJ2-2; 9 nucleotides line up with TRBD2. After removal of 1 base from V and 7 bases from J, the junction contained 4 bases not matched to a gene. The CDR3 has 15 residues. Germline V CDR1 and CDR2: MNHEY, SVGAGI. The chain's CDR3 is CASSYWREGSGELFF. CDR3 DNA: TGTGCCAGCAGTTACTGGCGGGAGGGGAGCGGGGAGCTGTTTTTT.

This chain connects TRBV5-4 to TRBJ2-1; 7 positions match TRBD2. Germline V gives CDR1 SGHNT, CDR2 YYREEE (reference sequence). Losses at the gene ends were 1 base for V and 8 bases for J; bases not matched to a gene: 12. The CDR3 runs to 16 residues. CDR3 sequence: CASSLKIAGVADEQFF. As DNA, the CDR3 is TGTGCCAGCAGCTTGAAGATTGCGGGAGTAGCCGATGAGCAGTTCTTC.

The chain carries TRBV28 and TRBJ1-5; TRBD1 is a possible D gene (6 bases). The CDR3 is 16 residues long. The V gene's germline CDR1 is MDHEN and CDR2 SYDVKM. V was shortened by 1 base and J by 0 bases, with 10 bases between the two germline ends. The CDR3 bases are TGTGCCAGCAGTTTATACGCACAGGGTAGCAATCAGCCCCAGCATTTT. Protein sequence: CASSLYAQGSNQPQHF.

CDR3 residues: CASRTNEQFF. CDR3 DNA: TGTGCCAGCAGAACTAATGAGCAGTTCTTC. This sequence joins TRBV2 and TRBJ2-1, with D unresolved. V gave up 6 bases and J gave up 7 bases, with 4 bases separating them. Germline V CDR1 and CDR2: SNHLY, FYNNEI. The CDR3 runs 10 residues.

To note about this clone: At one end the junction does not follow the germline gene, possibly because of a read error. This chain joins TRBV10-3 and TRBJ1-5; TRBD1 might be the D (6 bases). This CDR3 is 15 amino acids long. Germline V gives CDR1 ENHRY, CDR2 SYGVKD. CDR3 residues: CAISESSTGIQPQNF. The CDR3 coding sequence is TGTGCCATCAGTGAGTCGAGCACAGGGATCCAGCCCCAGAATTTT.

This clone was detected only a few times. V and J are TRBV5-4 and TRBJ1-4, with 11 bases that match TRBD1. The CDR3 consists of 14 residues. After removal of 4 bases from V and 8 bases from J, the junction contained 4 bases not matched to a gene. Germline V gene lookup returns CDR1 SGHNT and CDR2 YYREEE (reference sequence). The CDR3 DNA is TGTGCCAGCAGCAGGGACAGGGGGAAGGAAAAACTGTTTTTT. The encoded protein is CASSRDRGKEKLFF. Full variable domain (outside the CDR3, taken from reference TRBV5-4 and TRBJ1-4): ETGVTQSPTHLIKTRGQQVTLRCSSQSGHNTVSWYQQALGQGPQFIFQYYREEENGRGNFPPRFSGLQFPNYSSELNVNALELDDSALYLCASSRDRGKEKLFFGSGTQLSVL.

This chain connects TRBV7-9 to TRBJ2-5; a weak D match, TRBD2 (6 bases). Germline V CDR1 and CDR2: SEHNR, FQNEAQ (reference sequence). This CDR3 contains 14 residues. The ends were cut back, 6 bases at V and 2 bases at J, with 13 bases in the middle. CDR3 nucleotide sequence: TGTGCCAGCAGAAGCCGGGAGATACAAGAGACCCAGTACTTC. Translated: CASRSREIQETQYF.

This chain connects TRBV7-9 to TRBJ2-7; 11 bases agree with TRBD1. The CDR3 sequence is 15 residues long. Germline V gives CDR1 SEHNR, CDR2 FQNEAQ (reference sequence). V was pared by 6 bases and J by 4 bases, with 8 bases of the junction left unmatched. This chain's CDR3 is CASSYRDRGVYEQYF. Here the CDR3 DNA reads TGTGCCAGCAGTTACCGGGACAGGGGGGTTTACGAGCAGTACTTC.